Below, 27 T cell receptor beta chains from the same sample are listed, as sequenced in a study of blood T cells in healthy people across ages. With a J-beta primer mix and a sample-barcoded 5' primer, a second PCR ran about 6 to 11 cycles. TCRdb reanalysed the 5' RACE reads using MiXCR and keeps one entry per CDR3 protein. The repertoire holds over 600,000 distinct CDR3 sequences, with 40% to 45% as singletons. The specimen sequenced was blood. Receptor source: an older man in good health.

V usage is TRBV12-5 and J usage is TRBJ2-3; TRBD2 aligns across 12 bases. From germline, CDR1 is LGHNT and CDR2 FRNRAP. Trimming removed 7 bases from V and 6 bases from J; junction bases left unmatched: 8. The CDR3 spans 15 residues. Here the CDR3 reads CASVLLAGGADTQYF. CDR3 DNA: TGTGCTAGTGTTCTTCTAGCGGGGGGGGCGGATACGCAGTATTTT.

In regard to this clonotype: The germline gene is not matched at one end of the junction; a read error may be the cause. V usage is TRBV4-2 and J usage is TRBJ1-1; D is unresolved. CDR1 is LGHNA and CDR2 is YNFKEQ in the germline V gene. The CDR3 loop spans 14 amino acids. As DNA, the CDR3 is TGTGCCAGCAACCAAGACGGCGTGAACACTGAAGCTTTCTTT. Its translation is CASNQDGVNTEAFF.

The chain is built from TRBV4-2 and TRBJ1-4, with TRBD1 matching 7 bases. Germline V lookup: CDR1 LGHNA, CDR2 YNFKEQ. CDR3 length: 16 amino acids. V was pared by 5 bases and J by 8 bases, with 14 bases of the junction left unmatched. CDR3 region: CASSGRDRDSAEKLFF. The DNA of the CDR3 is TGTGCCAGCAGCGGGAGAGACAGGGATTCTGCGGAAAAACTGTTTTTT.

This rearrangement joins TRBV4-2 to TRBJ2-5; the D is unclear. The CDR3 loop spans 15 amino acids. V gave up 0 bases and J gave up 2 bases, with 10 bases separating them. Looked up from germline, CDR1 is LGHNA and CDR2 is YNFKEQ. The CDR3 nucleotides are TGTGCCAGCAGCCAAGATGCCTCGCGGCAAGAGACCCAGTACTTC. This encodes CASSQDASRQETQYF.

The chain carries TRBV20-1 and TRBJ2-1; D perhaps matches TRBD2 (7 bases). V shed 6 bases and J shed 9 bases, with 15 bases lying between them. Per the germline V gene, CDR1 is DFQATT and CDR2 is SNEGSKA (reference sequence). CDR3 length: 12 amino acids. CDR3 in amino acids: CSALQGRVEQFF. As DNA, the CDR3 is TGCAGTGCCCTTCAGGGGAGGGTTGAGCAGTTCTTC.

This chain joins TRBV6-6 and TRBJ1-2; unclear D gene. With 5 bases removed from V and 7 bases from J, the gap between germline ends came to 8 bases. The germline gives CDR1 MNHNY, CDR2 SVGAGI (reference sequence). The CDR3 extends over 11 amino acids. The CDR3: CASSKDPGYTF. The CDR3 DNA sequence: TGTGCCAGCAGTAAAGACCCTGGCTACACCTTC.

This chain uses TRBV11-2 with TRBJ2-1; tentatively, D is TRBD2 (5 bases). With 7 bases removed from V and 10 bases from J, the gap between germline ends came to 20 bases. The CDR3 covers 14 residues. The germline gives CDR1 SGHAT, CDR2 FQNNGV. The CDR3 region has the DNA TGTGCCAGCACCGACTGGAGTGCCGGGGAGGAGCAGTTCTTC. Its protein is CASTDWSAGEEQFF.

V usage is TRBV27 and J usage is TRBJ1-5; D gene uncertain. The CDR3 contains 13 residues. V dropped 6 bases and J dropped 1 base, with 7 bases sitting between them. Germline lookup yields CDR1 MNHEY and CDR2 SMNVEV (reference sequence). CDR3 region: CASRLMSNQPQHF. The CDR3 nucleotides are TGTGCCAGCAGGCTAATGAGCAATCAGCCCCAGCATTTT.

The chain carries TRBV6-2 or TRBV6-3 and TRBJ2-7; 7 bases fit TRBD1. CDR3 size: 14 residues. J was trimmed by 3 bases and V by 7 bases; bases with no gene match: 9. Germline CDR1 MNHEY, CDR2 SVGEGT. CDR3 sequence reads: CASTKRGGSYEQYF. CDR3 in DNA: TGTGCCAGCACCAAAAGAGGGGGCAGCTACGAGCAGTACTTC.

In this sample, this clonotype turned up a few times. The rearrangement uses TRBV5-1 and TRBJ1-4, with TRBD1 matching 7 bases. The CDR3 runs to 13 residues. Trimming removed 7 bases from V and 6 bases from J; junction bases left unmatched: 6. Germline CDR1 SGHRS, CDR2 YFSETQ. CDR3 residues: CASSTGRDEKLFF. The CDR3 coding sequence is TGCGCCAGCTCGACAGGGCGGGATGAAAAACTGTTTTTT.

V gene TRBV2 combines with J gene TRBJ2-3; 9 nucleotides match TRBD2. The CDR3 is 16 residues long. In germline, CDR1 is SNHLY, CDR2 FYNNEI. Trimming removed 1 base from V and 2 bases from J; junction bases left unmatched: 4. The CDR3 sequence is CASSEGRGGLTDTQYF. The CDR3 nucleotides read TGTGCCAGCAGTGAAGGGCGGGGGGGCCTCACAGATACGCAGTATTTT.

The J gene is TRBJ2-7, the V gene TRBV3-1; no clear D gene. With 1 base removed from V and 9 bases from J, the gap between germline ends came to 13 bases. Germline V gives CDR1 LGHDT, CDR2 YNNKEL (reference sequence). The CDR3 totals 13 residues. Here the CDR3 DNA reads TGTGCCAGCAGCCAAGGGAGCAACCGCGGGCAGTACTTC. This codes for CASSQGSNRGQYF.

V usage is TRBV27 and J usage is TRBJ1-4; 8 bases agree with TRBD1. CDR1 and CDR2 from the germline V gene are MNHEY and SMNVEV (reference sequence). V lost 4 bases, J lost 8 bases, and 12 bases stayed unmatched. The CDR3 loop spans 16 amino acids. The CDR3 loop is CASSSPRTGLNEKLFF. In DNA form, the CDR3 reads TGTGCCAGCAGTTCTCCCCGGACAGGGTTAAACGAAAAACTGTTTTTT.

Here the CDR3 DNA reads TGTGCCATCAGTGGTTTAGGACAGGGGGCGAGGAACGAGCAGTACTTC. Protein sequence: CAISGLGQGARNEQYF. The J gene is TRBJ2-7, the V gene TRBV10-3, with 11 bases that match TRBD1. Germline V gene sequence: CDR1 ENHRY, CDR2 SYGVKD. Germline trimming cut 4 bases from V and 5 bases from J; bases unmatched to any gene: 10. This CDR3 contains 16 residues.

This clonotype has a single count. The chain is built from TRBV12-3 or TRBV12-4 and TRBJ1-2, with D tentatively TRBD1 (5 bases). V dropped 5 bases and J dropped 0 bases, with 16 bases sitting between them. The CDR3 runs to 16 residues. The CDR3 region has the DNA TGTGCCAGCAGTCCGGCCACAACGGGGGCTAACTATGGCTACACCTTC. Its protein is CASSPATTGANYGYTF.

The rearrangement joins TRBV4-1 to TRBJ2-1; D is unclear. The CDR3 is made up of 13 amino acids. V was clipped by 1 base and J by 6 bases, with 7 bases between them. The V gene's germline CDR1 is MGHRA and CDR2 YSYEKL. The CDR3 is CASSQVSSNEQFF. Written as DNA, the CDR3 is TGCGCCAGCAGCCAAGTGTCTAGCAATGAGCAGTTCTTC.

This clonotype has more than one count but fewer than ten. The chain combines TRBV7-2 with TRBJ2-7; 14 positions agree with TRBD2. Germline V gene lookup returns CDR1 SGHTA and CDR2 FQGNSA. J was trimmed by 6 bases and V by 5 bases; bases with no gene match: 6. The CDR3 runs to 15 residues. This CDR3 is CASSRGLAGGAEQYF. The CDR3 nucleotides read TGTGCCAGCAGCCGCGGACTAGCGGGAGGTGCCGAGCAGTACTTC. Full variable domain (outside the CDR3, taken from reference TRBV7-2 and TRBJ2-7): GAGVSQSPSNKVTEKGKDVELRCDPISGHTALYWYRQSLGQGLEFLIYFQGNSAPDKSGLPSDRFSAERTGGSVSTLTIQRTQQEDSAVYLCASSRGLAGGAEQYFGPGTRLTVT.

V is TRBV7-2 and J is TRBJ2-1; the match to TRBD1 covers 7 bases. The CDR3 loop spans 13 amino acids. The germline CDR1 and CDR2 sequences are SGHTA and FQGNSA. J gave up 8 bases and V 5 bases, and 6 bases lay outside the gene matches. CDR3 in amino acids: CASSRQGADEQFF. Here the CDR3 DNA reads TGTGCCAGCAGCCGACAGGGCGCCGATGAGCAGTTCTTC.

A remark on this clonotype: This may be a read error, as it is one base from a much larger clone. The rearrangement uses TRBV7-2 and TRBJ2-1, with a weak D call TRBD2 (5 bases). The germline V gene has CDR1 SGHTA and CDR2 FQGNSA. The length of the CDR3 is 14 residues. The V gene lost 6 bases and the J gene lost 13 bases, with 22 bases spanning the gap. CDR3 DNA: TGTGCCAGCAGTTACACGGGCCTCGGGGAGACCCAGTTCTTC. Its translation is CASSYTGLGETQFF.

The chain recombines TRBV28 with TRBJ2-4; 9 nucleotides match TRBD2. V lost 3 bases to trimming and J lost 0 bases; unmatched junction nucleotides: 6. This CDR3 is built from 17 residues. Germline V lookup: CDR1 MDHEN, CDR2 SYDVKM. The CDR3 here is CASSFGSGGIAKNIQYF. CDR3 DNA sequence: TGTGCCAGCAGTTTCGGTAGCGGGGGTATAGCCAAAAACATTCAGTACTTC.

The chain combines TRBV7-6 with TRBJ2-5; possible D gene TRBD1, 7 bases. The end of the DNA is better explained by TRBJ2-1, so the J call may be wrong. Germline V CDR1 and CDR2: SGHVS, FNYEAQ. The CDR3 loop spans 16 amino acids. This chain's CDR3 is CASSPRARRGQETQFF. The CDR3 nucleotides are TGTGCCAGCAGCCCTCGCGCCAGGAGGGGGCAAGAGACCCAGTTCTTC.

This clonotype was detected a few times. The chain carries TRBV7-9 and TRBJ2-1, with 8 bases matching TRBD2. The ends lost 5 bases at V and 7 bases at J; junction bases unmatched: 13. The CDR3 length is 16 residues. CDR1 is SEHNR and CDR2 is FQNEAQ in the germline V gene (reference sequence). CDR3 amino acids: CASSPPGRGGRNEQFF. In nucleotides, the CDR3 is TGTGCCAGCAGCCCCCCCGGCCGCGGGGGGCGGAATGAGCAGTTCTTC.

The chain employs TRBV3-1 and TRBJ1-6, with 9 bases aligning to TRBD1. There are 14 residues in the CDR3. CDR1 LGHDT and CDR2 YNNKEL come from the germline V gene (reference sequence). The J segment lost 8 bases and the V segment lost 6 bases, leaving 5 bases of the junction unmatched. The CDR3 bases are TGTGCCAGCAGACGAACAGGGGGCCATTCACCCCTCCACTTT. Its translation: CASRRTGGHSPLHF.

This rearrangement joins TRBV4-1 to TRBJ2-3; D call uncertain. V was cut by 4 bases and J by 0 bases, with 11 bases left in between. The CDR3 consists of 15 residues. Germline V gene sequence: CDR1 MGHRA, CDR2 YSYEKL. The CDR3 coding sequence is TGCGCCAGCAGCCGAGAATCGCAGAGCACAGATACGCAGTATTTT. Its protein is CASSRESQSTDTQYF.

This clonotype was recorded once. The rearrangement joins TRBV20-1 to TRBJ2-1, with D perhaps TRBD1 or TRBD2 (9 bases each). The J call is in doubt because the DNA end fits TRBJ2-7 better. Germline V gene sequence: CDR1 DFQATT, CDR2 SNEGSKA (reference sequence). The CDR3 contains 17 residues. CDR3 loop: CSARDAGGTGLSNEQYF. The CDR3 DNA sequence: TGCAGTGCTAGAGATGCGGGGGGGACAGGGCTTTCCAATGAGCAGTACTTC.

The chain recombines TRBV15 with TRBJ1-2, with 7 bases lining up with TRBD1. The germline V gene encodes CDR1 LNHNV and CDR2 YYDKDF (reference sequence). The CDR3 runs 15 residues. Unmatched junction bases numbered 14, after V lost 4 bases and J lost 9 bases. The DNA for the CDR3 is TGTGCCACCAGCAAACAGGGGCCCCAAGCGAGTAGCTACACCTTC. This encodes CATSKQGPQASSYTF.

This clonotype showed up just a few times. The rearrangement links TRBV7-2 to TRBJ2-4; D remains unclear. CDR1 SGHTA and CDR2 FQGNSA come from the germline V gene. The CDR3 is 13 residues long. The V end lost 3 bases, the J end lost 0 bases, and 3 bases lay between the germline ends. CDR3 in amino acids: CASSFSAKNIQYF. CDR3 in DNA: TGTGCCAGCAGCTTTTCAGCCAAAAACATTCAGTACTTC.